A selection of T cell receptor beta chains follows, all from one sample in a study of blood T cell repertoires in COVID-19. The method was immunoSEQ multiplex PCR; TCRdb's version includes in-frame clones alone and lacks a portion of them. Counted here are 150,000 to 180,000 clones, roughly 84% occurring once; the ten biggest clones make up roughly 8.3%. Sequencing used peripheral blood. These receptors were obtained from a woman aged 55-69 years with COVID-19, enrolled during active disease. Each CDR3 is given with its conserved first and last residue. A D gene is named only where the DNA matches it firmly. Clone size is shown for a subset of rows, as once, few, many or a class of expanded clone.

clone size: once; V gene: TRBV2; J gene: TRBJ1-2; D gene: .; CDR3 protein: CASSFTGNYGYTF; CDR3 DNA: TGTGCCAGCAGTTTTACAGGGAACTATGGCTACACCTTC
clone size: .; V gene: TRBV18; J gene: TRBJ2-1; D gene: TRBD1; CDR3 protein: CASSHRGQPYNEQFF; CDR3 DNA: TGTGCCAGCTCTCACAGGGGGCAACCCTACAATGAGCAGTTCTTC
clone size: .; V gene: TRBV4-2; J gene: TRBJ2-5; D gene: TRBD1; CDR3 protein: CASSQEYKDRGTQYF; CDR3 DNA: TGTGCCAGCAGCCAAGAGTATAAGGACAGGGGGACCCAGTACTTC
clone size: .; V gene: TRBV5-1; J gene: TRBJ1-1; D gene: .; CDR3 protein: CASSWRQANTEAFF; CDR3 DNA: TGCGCCAGCAGCTGGAGACAGGCGAACACTGAAGCTTTCTTT
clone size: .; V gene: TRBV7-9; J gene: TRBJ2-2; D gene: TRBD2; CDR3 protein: CASSYRLAGYPNTGELFF; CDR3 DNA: TGTGCCAGCAGCTACAGACTAGCGGGATACCCTAACACCGGGGAGCTGTTTTTT
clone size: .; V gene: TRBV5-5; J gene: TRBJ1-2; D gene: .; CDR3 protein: CASSFGTGRDGYTF; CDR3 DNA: TGTGCCAGCAGCTTTGGTACAGGGAGGGATGGCTACACCTTC
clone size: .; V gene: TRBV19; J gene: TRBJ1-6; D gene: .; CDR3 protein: CASSIATGWNSPLHF; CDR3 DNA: TGTGCCAGTAGTATAGCGACGGGGTGGAATTCACCCCTCCACTTT
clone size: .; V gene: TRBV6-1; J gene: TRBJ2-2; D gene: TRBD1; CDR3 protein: CASSGTGILNTGELFF; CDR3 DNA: TGTGCCAGCAGTGGGACAGGGATTTTGAACACCGGGGAGCTGTTTTTT
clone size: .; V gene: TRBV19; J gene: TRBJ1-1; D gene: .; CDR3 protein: CASSNQGMNTEAFF; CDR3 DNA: TGTGCCAGTAGTAATCAGGGCATGAACACTGAAGCTTTCTTT
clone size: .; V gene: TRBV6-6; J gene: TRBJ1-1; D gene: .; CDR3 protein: CASSPGGGAGNLNTEAFF; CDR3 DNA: TGTGCCAGCAGTCCCGGGGGGGGCGCGGGAAACCTGAACACTGAAGCTTTCTTT
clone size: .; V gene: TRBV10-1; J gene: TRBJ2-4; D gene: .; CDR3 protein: CASPGPAENIQYF; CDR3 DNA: TGCGCCAGCCCTGGTCCAGCGGAAAACATTCAGTACTTC
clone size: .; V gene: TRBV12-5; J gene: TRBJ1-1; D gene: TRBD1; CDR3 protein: CASGWGQGARTEAFF; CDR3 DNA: TGTGCTAGTGGCTGGGGACAGGGGGCCAGGACTGAAGCTTTCTTT
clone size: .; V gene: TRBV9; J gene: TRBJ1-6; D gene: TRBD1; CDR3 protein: CASSVETGQGGLPLHF; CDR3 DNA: TGTGCCAGCAGCGTGGAAACCGGACAGGGAGGACTACCCCTCCACTTT
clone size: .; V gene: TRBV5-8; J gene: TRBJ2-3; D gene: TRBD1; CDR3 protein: CASSSGQGNTDTQYF; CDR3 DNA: TGTGCCAGCAGCTCCGGACAGGGGAACACAGATACGCAGTATTTT
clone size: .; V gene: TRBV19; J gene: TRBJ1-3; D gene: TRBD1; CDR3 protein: CASSAATGNGNTIYF; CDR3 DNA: TGTGCCAGTAGTGCCGCGACAGGGAATGGAAACACCATATATTTT
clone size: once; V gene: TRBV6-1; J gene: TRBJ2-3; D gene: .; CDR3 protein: CASSENRNTDTQYF; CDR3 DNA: TGTGCCAGCAGTGAAAACAGAAACACAGATACGCAGTATTTT
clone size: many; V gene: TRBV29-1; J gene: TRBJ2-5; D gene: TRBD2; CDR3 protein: CSVEPAGAEETQYF; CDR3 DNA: TGCAGCGTTGAACCAGCGGGGGCCGAGGAGACCCAGTACTTC
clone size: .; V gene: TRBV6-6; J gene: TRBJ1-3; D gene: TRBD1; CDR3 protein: CATQGAYENTIYF; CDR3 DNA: TGTGCCACACAGGGGGCGTATGAAAACACCATATATTTT
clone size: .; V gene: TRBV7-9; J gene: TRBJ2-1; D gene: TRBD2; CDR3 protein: CASSLTSADEQFF; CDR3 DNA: TGTGCCAGCAGTTTAACTAGCGCCGATGAGCAGTTCTTC
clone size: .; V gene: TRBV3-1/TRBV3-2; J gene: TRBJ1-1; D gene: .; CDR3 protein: CASSLRGGGNTEAFF; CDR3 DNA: TGTGCCAGCAGCCTCCGAGGGGGGGGGAACACTGAAGCTTTCTTT
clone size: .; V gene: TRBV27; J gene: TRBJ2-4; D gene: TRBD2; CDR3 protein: CASSPYGRGIPQGKNIQYF; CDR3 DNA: TGTGCCAGCAGCCCTTATGGGCGGGGGATACCGCAAGGTAAAAACATTCAGTACTTC
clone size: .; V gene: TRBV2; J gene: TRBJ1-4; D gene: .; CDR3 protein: CASRDTRREKLFF; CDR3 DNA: TGTGCCAGCAGGGACACCCGCCGGGAAAAACTGTTTTTT
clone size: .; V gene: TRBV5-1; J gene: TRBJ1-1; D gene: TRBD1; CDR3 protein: CASSRITQGSRAFF; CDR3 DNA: TGCGCCAGCAGCCGGATCACACAGGGGAGTAGGGCTTTCTTT
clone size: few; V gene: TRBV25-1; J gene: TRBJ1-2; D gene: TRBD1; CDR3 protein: CASSEGQFRVGGYTF; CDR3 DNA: TGTGCCAGCAGTGAGGGACAGTTCAGGGTTGGTGGCTACACCTTC
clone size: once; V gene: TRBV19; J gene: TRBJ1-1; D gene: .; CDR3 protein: CASSMSGGWTEAFF; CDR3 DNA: TGTGCCAGTAGTATGAGCGGGGGTTGGACTGAAGCTTTCTTT
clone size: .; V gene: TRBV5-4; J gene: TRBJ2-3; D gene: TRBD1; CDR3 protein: CASSPGGGGTDTQYF; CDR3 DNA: TGTGCCAGCAGCCCAGGGGGTGGAGGTACAGATACGCAGTATTTT
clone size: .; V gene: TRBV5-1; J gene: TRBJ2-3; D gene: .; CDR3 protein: CASSLGGASDTQYF; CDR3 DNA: TGCGCCAGCAGCTTAGGGGGGGCATCAGATACGCAGTATTTT